This T cell receptor beta chain was identified in a study of cytomegalovirus exposure and HLA in healthy donors. Study findings and constraints: A link between a missense DCLRE1C variant and TCR beta V- and J-gene trimming emerged from a later analysis.

Concerning this clone: Its antigen is unidentified.

Germline CDR1 reads SGDLS; CDR2 reads YYNGEE. V was pared by 1 base and J by 0 bases, with 11 bases between. The CDR3 has 16 amino acids. The primer mix had 60 Vbeta and 13 Jbeta primers. Libraries were prepared by immunoSEQ multiplex PCR; TCRdb keeps only in-frame clonotypes and omits some of them. Of under 150,000 clones listed, roughly 85% are singletons. The sequence came from a woman in her thirties in good health and CMV-seropositive. The rearrangement uses TRBV9 and TRBJ2-4; maybe TRBD2 (5 bases). The sequenced sample consisted of PBMCs. The CDR3 DNA reads TGTGCCAGCAGCGTACAAGGAGGAACAGCCAAAAACATTCAGTACTTC. It yields the protein CASSVQGGTAKNIQYF.